This TCR beta chain was captured by sequencing in a study of blood T cells in healthy people across ages (dated by TCRdb to between 2015 and 2017). With regard to the full study: In model experiments, template switching captured roughly one uniquely barcoded TCR beta cDNA molecule for every two T cells. Using deep sequencing normalized with unique cDNA molecular identifiers, the study measured how TCR beta repertoire diversity changes with age. The donors were split into four age groups: young (average around 15 years), middle-aged (about 40), aged (over 55) and long-lived (roughly 80). To avoid experimental bias, donors of different ages were spread randomly across the sequencing lanes. For two donors (one aged 18 to 29 and one aged 80 or older), the study analyzed two additional independent replicas of 1 million unique cDNA reads from the same blood draw.

The donors were 40 or so Caucasian individuals from Russia, aged roughly 6 to 100 years, who were systemically healthy. Roughly 9 milliliters of peripheral blood were drawn from each donor into EDTA-treated Vacutainer tubes. Ficoll-Paque density-gradient centrifugation was used to isolate PBMCs, with at least 6 million per sample. Total RNA was extracted from PBMCs with Trizol reagent, with at least 5.5 micrograms obtained per sample. For every donor, flow cytometry on a PBMC aliquot measured the percentage of naive CD45RAhigh/CD27high T cells. Results and caveats for the whole study, not just this receptor: The percentage of naive T cells measured by flow cytometry correlated strongly with observed TCR beta diversity. Compared with the aged group, more naive CD4+ T cells, fewer expanded clones and increased TCR diversity were shown by the long-lived group, suggesting age selection. Bulk unsorted PBMC profiling prevented conclusive comparison of naive and antigen-experienced compartments. The CMV infection status of donors was not known, potentially confounding age-related changes in expanded clonotypes. Total diversity estimates from one million sequenced T cells were considered lower bounds and underestimates. Observed TCR beta diversity per million T cells fell roughly linearly with age, and a significant reduction was already apparent by age roughly 40.

Reading from cysteine to phenylalanine, the CDR3 counts 14 amino acids. This entry keeps only the CDR3 DNA: 42 bases, framed from base 1. The germline V gene supplies CDR1 MNHEY and CDR2 SVGAGI. Ends trimmed: V by 5 bases, J by 7 bases; bases unmatched to a gene: 5. Preparation of the library involved 5' RACE. Sequenced on an Illumina HiSeq 2500. A second about 7 to 11 cycle PCR used a sample-barcoded 5' primer and a J-beta primer mix. A template-switch 5' adaptor carrying 12 random nucleotides introduced a unique molecular identifier onto each TCR beta cDNA molecule. Each sample yielded at least 3 million CDR3-containing paired-end reads. All of the RNA was converted into first-strand cDNA using the Mint cDNA synthesis kit, with a TRBC-specific oligonucleotide serving as the primer. All cDNA was treated with uracil-DNA glycosylase and then went through a first 18-cycle PCR with the universal primers M1SS and BC2_uni_R. The original methods were these. Normalization of each sample was performed by random selection of 1 million high-quality reads, each carrying a distinct molecular identifier. Reads sharing molecular identifiers were discarded rather than binned into consensus sequences. MiTCR, with a Q25 quality threshold and the strictest error-elimination algorithm, was used for CDR3 identification, clonotype clustering and error correction. A nonparametric unseen species model using Euler transformation provided a lower-bound estimate of total TCR beta diversity. The raw public data were reprocessed by TCRdb itself: fastp quality trimming at Q25, MiXCR clonotype calling, in-frame beta chains only. Here each entry gathers all rows of one CDR3 protein and keeps the most common genes and DNA. Clone size and V and J calls follow TCRdb, not the original study. The sample table records around 1.5 million distinct CDR3 sequences; roughly 40% of these occur just once. The top ten clones comprise less than 8% of the sample.

Concerning this clonotype: The clone's antigen remains unknown. Nothing much larger sits one base from this clone, and base qualities are not available.

This receptor was identified in a woman aged 18 to 35 in good health. The sample comprised blood. The chain is assembled from TRBV6-5 and TRBJ1-6; TRBD1 aligns with 7 central bases. Here is the DNA: TGTGCCAGCAGTGACGGGGGACAGAATTCACCCCTCCACTTT. It translates as CASSDGGQNSPLHF.